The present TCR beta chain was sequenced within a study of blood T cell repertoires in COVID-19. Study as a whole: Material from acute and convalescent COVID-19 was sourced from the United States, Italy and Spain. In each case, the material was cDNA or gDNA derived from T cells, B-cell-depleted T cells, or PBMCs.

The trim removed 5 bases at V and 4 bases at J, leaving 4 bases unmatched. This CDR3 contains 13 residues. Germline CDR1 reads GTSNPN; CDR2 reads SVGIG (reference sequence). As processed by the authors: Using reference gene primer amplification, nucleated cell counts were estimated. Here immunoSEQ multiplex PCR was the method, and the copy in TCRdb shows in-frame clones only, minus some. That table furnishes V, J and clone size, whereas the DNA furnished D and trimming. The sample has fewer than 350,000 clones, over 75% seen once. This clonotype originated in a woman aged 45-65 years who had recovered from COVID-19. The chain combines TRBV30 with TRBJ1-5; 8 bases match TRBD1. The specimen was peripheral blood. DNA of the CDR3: TGTGCCTGGGGGGACAGGCCTAATCAGCCCCAGCATTTT. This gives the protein CAWGDRPNQPQHF.